This T cell receptor beta chain was captured in a study of OX40 agonist ivuxolimab in advanced cancers. About the investigation overall: The costimulatory receptor OX40 (CD134) was targeted by ivuxolimab, a fully human IgG2 agonistic monoclonal antibody. Intravenous ivuxolimab was administered to patients every 2 weeks at six dose levels: 0.01, 0.1, 0.3, 1.5, 3 and 10 mg/kg. Of the roughly 51 patients in dose escalation, some 19 had hepatocellular carcinoma, some 15 had melanoma, 9 had renal cell carcinoma and 9 had head and neck cancer. A male proportion of roughly 80% and a mean age of approximately 61 years, ranging from about 23 to 90, were recorded for the dose-escalation cohort. Prior anti-PD-1, anti-PD-L1 or anti-CTLA-4 therapy was permitted, and 40% to 50% of dose-escalation patients had received checkpoint inhibitors. Partial responses occurred in three dose-escalation patients: two with cutaneous melanoma and one with hepatocellular carcinoma. The point of sequencing TCRbeta in the periphery was to test whether ivuxolimab changed TCR sequence diversity and drove clonal T-cell expansion. The paper describes the monotherapy dose-escalation part (N ≈ 52 patients) of the phase I trial of ivuxolimab. General findings and caveats noted by the study authors: After ivuxolimab, more expanded clones were found on average in CD8+ T cells than in CD4+ T cells. In the 0.1-3.0 mg/kg groups, partial responders were among the patients with the lowest normalized peripheral clonal expansion, particularly in CD8+ T cells. The antigen specificity of the peripheral T cells that underwent clonal expansion was not determined. Low levels of normalized T-cell clonal expansion were also shown by some nonresponding patients. At doses from 0.1 to 3.0 mg/kg, clonal expansion was seen in both CD4+ and CD8+ blood T cells between baseline and week 6.

Genomic DNA was isolated from the sorted cells so that the TCRbeta CDR3 region could be sequenced. The immunoSEQ Assay was used to sequence the TCRbeta CDR3 regions. TCRdb holds this immuneACCESS table with in-frame rearrangements only. Some clones are missing; in checked studies, unresolved V genes explain under half, and the rest has no known cause. Counted in this sample were 14,000 or so clones; around 77% of them appeared once. Clones ranked in the top ten supply about 32% of the sample. Taking its sample share into account, this clone is large (0.1 to 1%). Its antigen remains undetermined. No much larger clonotype is one base removed from it; base qualities were not supplied. Patients with a history of autoimmune disease or receiving systemic immunosuppression were excluded from the trial. Peripheral blood for TCR sequencing was collected from all dose cohorts at baseline, on cycle 4 day 1, and on cycle 7 day 1. Samples were obtained from an open-label, multicenter, first-in-human phase I dose-escalation trial of ivuxolimab. The trial enrolled adults with locally advanced or metastatic head and neck squamous cell, hepatocellular, melanoma or renal cell carcinoma. Before TCR sequencing, CD4+ T cells and CD8+ T cells from peripheral blood were sorted into separate populations.

V and J are truncated by 7 bases and 0 bases respectively, leaving an intervening sequence of 10 bases. Reading from cysteine to phenylalanine, the CDR3 counts 13 amino acids. Only the CDR3 part of the read is kept: 39 bases, read in frame from the first base. Sequences SNHLY (CDR1) and FYNNEI (CDR2) are obtained from the germline V gene. This sequence originates from an adult with an advanced solid tumor such as melanoma, head and neck, liver or kidney cancer. Sequencing used CD4+ or CD8+ T cells sorted from blood, obtained in a trial of the OX40 agonist ivuxolimab. This chain is built from TRBV2 and TRBJ2-7, with no confidently assigned D gene. The CDR3 region has the sequence CASIDFNSYEQYF. The DNA reads as follows: TGTGCCAGCATCGACTTCAACTCCTACGAGCAGTACTTC.